The 13 T cell receptor beta chains reported below all come from one sample, sequenced in a study of T-cell reconstitution after alpha-beta-depleted transplantation in children. During its preparation, the TCRbeta library received unique molecular identifiers. TCRdb re-analysed the PCR reads in MiXCR, keeping a single row per CDR3 protein. The sample lists just under 350,000 distinct CDR3 sequences; 15% to 20% were seen once. Sequencing used PBMCs, mostly from graft donor cells, obtained 360 days after TCRalphabeta/CD19-depleted stem cell transplant. Every receptor here comes from a male patient aged 2 to 10 who had a stem cell transplant for acute lymphoblastic leukemia, so the T cells may come from the graft donor.

Worth noting for this clonotype: Just one base apart from a much larger clone, this may be a read error. The chain's CDR3 is CSATDLAGGLGGELFF. CDR3 bases: TGCAGTGCTACAGACCTAGCGGGAGGTCTAGGCGGGGAGCTGTTTTTT. The J gene is TRBJ2-2, the V gene TRBV20-1; 11 bases fit TRBD2. With 4 bases clipped from V and 7 bases from J, the junction kept 11 bases outside the gene matches. This CDR3 has 16 residues. The germline V gene encodes CDR1 DFQATT and CDR2 SNEGSKA (reference sequence).

The genes are TRBV7-2 and TRBJ1-4, with no clear D. Trimming removed 1 base at V and 2 bases at J, with 8 bases between. The V gene's germline CDR1 is SGHTA and CDR2 FQGNSA. The length of the CDR3 is 15 residues. The CDR3 loop reads CASSLGSSTNEKLFF. The CDR3, as DNA: TGTGCCAGCAGCTTAGGATCGAGCACTAATGAAAAACTGTTTTTT. Based on the CDR3 plus reference TRBV7-2 and TRBJ1-4, the full variable domain is GAGVSQSPSNKVTEKGKDVELRCDPISGHTALYWYRQSLGQGLEFLIYFQGNSAPDKSGLPSDRFSAERTGGSVSTLTIQRTQQEDSAVYLCASSLGSSTNEKLFFGSGTQLSVL.

The V gene is TRBV29-1, the J gene TRBJ2-1; D might be TRBD2 (5 bases). The V end was cut by 4 bases, the J end by 2 bases, with 15 bases between. The germline gives CDR1 SQVTM, CDR2 ANQGSEA. The length of the CDR3 is 15 residues. The CDR3 loop is CSVAPRLAPYNEQFF. The CDR3 region has the DNA TGCAGCGTTGCCCCCCGGCTAGCCCCCTACAATGAGCAGTTCTTC.

This clonotype was counted between two and nine times. This chain uses TRBV20-1 with TRBJ2-1, with D possibly TRBD2 on 5 matching bases. The CDR3 is 13 residues long. Per the germline V gene, CDR1 is DFQATT and CDR2 is SNEGSKA (reference sequence). V was shortened by 4 bases and J by 2 bases, with 9 bases between the two germline ends. CDR3 region: CSATLDPYNEQFF. The DNA for the CDR3 is TGCAGTGCTACACTAGACCCCTACAATGAGCAGTTCTTC.

The gene calls are TRBV10-3 and TRBJ1-2, with 7 bases fitting TRBD1. Germline assignment: CDR1 ENHRY and CDR2 SYGVKD. The CDR3 spans 14 residues. J gave up 0 bases and V 6 bases, and 4 bases lay outside the gene matches. In nucleotides, the CDR3 is TGTGCCATCAGCGTGACAGGGTCTAACTATGGCTACACCTTC. Protein: CAISVTGSNYGYTF.

This clonotype was seen many times. The chain couples TRBV7-9 to TRBJ2-3, with D possibly being TRBD2 (6 bases). From germline, CDR1 is SEHNR and CDR2 FQNEAQ (reference sequence). This CDR3 is built from 17 residues. V was cut by 5 bases and J by 2 bases, with 20 bases left in between. This chain's CDR3 is CASSPELAFTYTDTQYF. For the CDR3, the DNA is TGTGCCAGCAGCCCAGAACTAGCTTTTACCTACACAGATACGCAGTATTTT.

The CDR3 DNA follows: TGTGCCAGCAGTTTAGCGCGCGGTCATCCTGAGCAGTTCTTC. Residues: CASSLARGHPEQFF. J is TRBJ2-1 and V is TRBV12-3 or TRBV12-4; unclear D gene. The ends were cut back, 0 bases at V and 9 bases at J, with 12 bases in the middle. This CDR3 region has 14 residues.

This clonotype appeared a few times. V usage is TRBV5-6 and J usage is TRBJ2-5, with 8 bases identical to TRBD1. The ends lost 4 bases at V and 4 bases at J; junction bases unmatched: 6. Germline CDR1 is SGHDT and CDR2 is YYEEEE. This CDR3 region has 14 residues. CDR3 nucleotides: TGTGCCAGCAGCCTACAGGGGGGCCCAGAGACCCAGTACTTC. Its protein product is CASSLQGGPETQYF.

The V gene is TRBV20-1, the J gene TRBJ2-7; D remains unclear. The CDR3 length is 12 residues. CDR1 and CDR2 from the germline V gene are DFQATT and SNEGSKA (reference sequence). The ends were cut back, 0 bases at V and 7 bases at J, with 10 bases in the middle. The CDR3 is CSAREDPREQYF. CDR3 nucleotide sequence: TGCAGTGCTAGAGAGGACCCTCGTGAGCAGTACTTC.

The rearrangement links TRBV12-3 or TRBV12-4 to TRBJ2-2, with 7 bases matching TRBD1. The CDR3 covers 17 residues. With V trimmed by 3 bases and J by 6 bases, 13 bases remained unmatched. The CDR3 coding sequence is TGTGCCAGCAGTTTGGCCCGCCTTAGGGGGCAGGCCGGGGAGCTGTTTTTT. Its protein product is CASSLARLRGQAGELFF.

This clonotype was observed a handful of times. The chain links TRBV5-5 to TRBJ2-1, with a tentative D call TRBD2 (6 bases). The CDR3 consists of 16 residues. From germline, CDR1 is SGHKS and CDR2 YYEKEE (reference sequence). Deletions cut 6 bases from V and 9 bases from J, with 25 bases between. For the CDR3, the DNA is TGTGCCAGCATCCTGGGAACTCAGCGGGCATTGGCTGAGCAGTTCTTC. Translating gives CASILGTQRALAEQFF.

This chain links TRBV7-3 with TRBJ2-1, with 13 bases lining up with TRBD2. In germline, CDR1 is SGHTA, CDR2 FQGTGA. CDR3 length: 16 amino acids. V trimming: 0 bases; J trimming: 10 bases; junction bases outside the gene matches: 6. CDR3 in DNA: TGTGCCAGCAGCTTAACCGGACTAGCGGGAGATATGGAGCAGTTCTTC. Its translation is CASSLTGLAGDMEQFF.

This clonotype was observed many times. The chain recombines TRBV6-5 with TRBJ1-6, with 11 bases fitting TRBD1. CDR1 and CDR2 from the germline V gene are MNHEY and SVGAGI. V lost 4 bases, J lost 8 bases, and 4 bases stayed unmatched. This CDR3 region has 15 residues. As DNA, the CDR3 is TGTGCCAGCAGTTCGGGGACAGGGGGGGATTCACCCCTCCACTTT. Translation gives CASSSGTGGDSPLHF.